This T cell receptor (beta chain) was identified during a study of regulatory T cells in long-lasting Graves disease (dated by TCRdb to about 2021). In terms of the full investigation: Persistent Graves' disease was defined as persistently positive TSH receptor autoantibodies together with antithyroid drug treatment for over 5 years. Persistent Graves' disease patients were compared with newly diagnosed Graves' disease patients by peripheral blood TCR sequencing and RNA sequencing. The study took place in China and was registered as a clinical trial. A total of roughly 33 samples underwent TCR sequencing: roughly 13 from persistent and approximately 20 from newly diagnosed Graves' disease patients. On average, persistent Graves' disease patients in the clinical cohort had been on antithyroid drugs for about 10.3 years.

Worth noting for this clonotype: The target of this receptor is not known. No base quality information exists; no much larger clone differs at one position.

Libraries came from multiplex PCR. The sample was run on an Illumina HiSeq 4000. TCR beta libraries were built with iRepertoire HTBI primers and Arm-PCR amplification of CDR3 regions. Before sequencing, the PCR products underwent gel purification. The original methods were these. Gene usage analysis of CDR3 amino acid clonotypes relied on the approximately 68 TRBV and 15 or so TRBJ segments identified across samples. COPE and FqMerger were used to merge filtered high-quality paired reads into contigs. Contigs were aligned with BLAST to IMGT TRBV, TRBD and TRBJ reference genes, and CDR3 was defined per IMGT. Clonotypes above 0.1% frequency were classified as highly expanded clones. Shannon entropy served as the measure of repertoire diversity, while the Gini coefficient captured V-J evenness. A clonotype was considered public if more than one individual shared it. The public reads were reanalyzed by TCRdb: fastp trimming at Q25, MiXCR alignment, in-frame beta chains only. One record per CDR3 amino acid sequence lists the most common genes and DNA. These V and J calls originate from TCRdb's pipeline instead of the authors' own analysis. This sample has about 470,000 distinct CDR3 sequences in its table, and roughly 20% of those were observed once. Together, the top ten hold approximately 7.8% of the sample.

The research as a whole found: Sequencing and analysis were restricted to the TCR beta chain. Preferential use of TRBV28, TRBJ1-2 and TRBJ2-5 was observed in persistent disease, whereas TRBV20-1 and TRBJ2-1 were favored in newly diagnosed disease. Persistent patients shared more public clonotypes among themselves (approximately 2,500) than newly diagnosed patients did (approximately 970). The authors acknowledged the small sample size as a limitation that may reduce accuracy. Persistent Graves' disease patients showed lower TCR Shannon entropy and fewer highly expanded clones than newly diagnosed patients, suggesting clonal expansion. The study examined only peripheral blood because the primary lesion, thyroid tissue, could not be accessed.

This specimen's time point label, per the study, means: persistent/refractory GD, antithyroid drugs over 5 years with positive TRAb. RNA was extracted from PBMCs in TRIzol for both TCR sequencing and RNA sequencing. Graves' disease was diagnosed according to American Thyroid Association guidelines. The patients came from an endocrinology department in Xi'an, China. Each patient gave about 9.1 milliliters of peripheral blood, collected in an EDTA anticoagulant tube. Ficoll Paque Plus density gradient separation was used to isolate PBMCs, and no further T cell sorting was performed. An Agilent 2100 Bioanalyzer and agarose gel were used to check RNA quality, while a NanoDrop 2000 measured RNA concentration. The CDR3 numbers 15 residues from cysteine through phenylalanine. Left in the record is the CDR3 DNA by itself, 45 bases read in frame from the first base. In the germline V gene (reference sequence), CDR1 corresponds to LGHDT and CDR2 to YNNKEL. Trimmed from V: 3 bases; trimmed from J: 7 bases; junction bases lacking a gene match: 8.

The specimen comprised peripheral blood mononuclear cells (PBMCs), sampled when the disease was refractory, from a patient treated with antithyroid drugs. This clonotype was sampled from a female donor with Graves disease. Rearrangement joined TRBV3-1 to TRBJ2-2; 7 nucleotides in the junction match TRBD2. DNA sequence: TGTGCCAGCAGCCACGGGAGGTTCGGGGTCGGGGAGCTGTTTTTT. Its protein reads: CASSHGRFGVGELFF.